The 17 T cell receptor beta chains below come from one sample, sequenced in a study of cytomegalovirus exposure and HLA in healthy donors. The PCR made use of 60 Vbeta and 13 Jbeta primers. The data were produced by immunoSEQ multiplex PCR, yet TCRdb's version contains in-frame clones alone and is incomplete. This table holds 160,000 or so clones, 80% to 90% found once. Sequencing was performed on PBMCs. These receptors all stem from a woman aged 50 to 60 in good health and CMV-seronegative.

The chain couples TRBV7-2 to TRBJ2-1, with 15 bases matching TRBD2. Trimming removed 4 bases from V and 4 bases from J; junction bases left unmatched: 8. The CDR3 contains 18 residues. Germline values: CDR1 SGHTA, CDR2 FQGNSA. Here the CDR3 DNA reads TGTGCCAGCAGCTCAGGGACTAGCGGGGGGCTCCCGTACAATGAGCAGTTCTTC. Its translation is CASSSGTSGGLPYNEQFF.

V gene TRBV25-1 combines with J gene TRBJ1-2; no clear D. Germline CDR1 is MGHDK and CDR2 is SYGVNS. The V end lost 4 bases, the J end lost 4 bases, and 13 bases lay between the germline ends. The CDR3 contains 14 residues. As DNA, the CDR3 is TGTGCCAGCAGTGCATATCCCCCCTCCTATGGCTACACCTTC. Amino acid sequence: CASSAYPPSYGYTF.

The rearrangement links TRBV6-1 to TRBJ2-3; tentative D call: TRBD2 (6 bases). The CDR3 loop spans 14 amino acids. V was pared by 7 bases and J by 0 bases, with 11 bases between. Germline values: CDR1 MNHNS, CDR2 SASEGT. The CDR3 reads CASTSGLSTDTQYF. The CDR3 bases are TGTGCCAGCACGAGCGGGCTAAGCACAGATACGCAGTATTTT.

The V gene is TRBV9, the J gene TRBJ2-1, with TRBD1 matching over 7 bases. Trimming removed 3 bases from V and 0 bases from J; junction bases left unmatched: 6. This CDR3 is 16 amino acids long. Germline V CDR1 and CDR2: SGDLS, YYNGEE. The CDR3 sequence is CASSERTGGSYNEQFF. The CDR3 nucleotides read TGTGCCAGCAGCGAGCGGACAGGAGGCTCCTACAATGAGCAGTTCTTC. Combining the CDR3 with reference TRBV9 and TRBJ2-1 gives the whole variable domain DSGVTQTPKHLITATGQRVTLRCSPRSGDLSVYWYQQSLDQGLQFLIQYYNGEERAKGNILERFSAQQFPDLHSELNLSSLELGDSALYFCASSERTGGSYNEQFFGPGTRLTVL.

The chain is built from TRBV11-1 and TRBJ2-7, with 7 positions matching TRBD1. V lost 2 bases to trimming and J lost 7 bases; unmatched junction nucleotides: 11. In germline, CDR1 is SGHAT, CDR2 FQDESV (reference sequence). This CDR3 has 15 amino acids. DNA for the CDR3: TGTGCCAGCAGCTTAACGTCAGGGGGTTTGGAAGAGCAGTACTTC. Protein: CASSLTSGGLEEQYF.

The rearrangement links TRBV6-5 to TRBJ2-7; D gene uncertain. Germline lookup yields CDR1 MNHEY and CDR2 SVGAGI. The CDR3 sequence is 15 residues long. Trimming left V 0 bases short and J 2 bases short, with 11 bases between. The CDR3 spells CASSYSAAATYEQYF. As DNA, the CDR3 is TGTGCCAGCAGTTACTCTGCGGCCGCTACCTACGAGCAGTACTTC.

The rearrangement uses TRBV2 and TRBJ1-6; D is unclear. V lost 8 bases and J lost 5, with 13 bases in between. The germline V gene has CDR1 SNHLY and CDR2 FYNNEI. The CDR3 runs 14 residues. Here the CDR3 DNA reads TGTGCCAGCGCCCTCCGGTTTGATAATTCACCCCTCCACTTT. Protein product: CASALRFDNSPLHF.

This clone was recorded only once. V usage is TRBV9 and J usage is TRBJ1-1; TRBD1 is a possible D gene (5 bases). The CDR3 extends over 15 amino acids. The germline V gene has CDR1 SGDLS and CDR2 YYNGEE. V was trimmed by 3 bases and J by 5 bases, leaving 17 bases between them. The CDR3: CASSAVSGQGTEAFF. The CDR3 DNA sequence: TGTGCCAGCAGCGCAGTATCTGGACAAGGGACTGAAGCTTTCTTT.

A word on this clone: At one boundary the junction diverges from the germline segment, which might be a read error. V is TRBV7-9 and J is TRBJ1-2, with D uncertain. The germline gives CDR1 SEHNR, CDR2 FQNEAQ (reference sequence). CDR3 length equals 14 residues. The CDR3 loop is CSSSFEGPNYGYTF. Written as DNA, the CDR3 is TGTTCCAGCAGCTTTGAGGGCCCTAACTATGGCTACACCTTC.

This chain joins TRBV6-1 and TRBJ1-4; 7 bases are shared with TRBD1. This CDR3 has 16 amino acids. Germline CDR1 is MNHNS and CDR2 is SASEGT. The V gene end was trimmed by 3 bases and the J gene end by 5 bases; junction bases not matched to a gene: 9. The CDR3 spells CASSDAGTASNEKLFF. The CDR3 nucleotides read TGTGCCAGCAGTGACGCTGGGACAGCCTCAAATGAAAAACTGTTTTTT.

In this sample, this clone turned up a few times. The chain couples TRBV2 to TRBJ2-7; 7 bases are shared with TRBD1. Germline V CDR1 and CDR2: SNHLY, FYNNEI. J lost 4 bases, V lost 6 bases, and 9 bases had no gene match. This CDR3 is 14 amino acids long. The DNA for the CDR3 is TGTGCCAGCAGAAAAAGGACAGGTGATTACGAGCAGTACTTC. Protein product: CASRKRTGDYEQYF.

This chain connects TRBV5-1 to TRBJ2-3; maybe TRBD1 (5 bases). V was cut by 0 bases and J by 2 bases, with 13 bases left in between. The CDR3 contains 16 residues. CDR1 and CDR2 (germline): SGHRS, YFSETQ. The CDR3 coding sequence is TGCGCCAGCAGCTTGGCTTTCCAGACAGACACAGATACGCAGTATTTT. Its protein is CASSLAFQTDTDTQYF.

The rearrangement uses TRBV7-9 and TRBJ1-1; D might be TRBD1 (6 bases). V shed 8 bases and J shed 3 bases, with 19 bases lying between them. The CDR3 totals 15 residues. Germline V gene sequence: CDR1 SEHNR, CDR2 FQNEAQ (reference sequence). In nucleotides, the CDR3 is TGTGCCAGCGGGGGCCCCTCTTCGGGCGACACTGAAGCTTTCTTT. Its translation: CASGGPSSGDTEAFF.

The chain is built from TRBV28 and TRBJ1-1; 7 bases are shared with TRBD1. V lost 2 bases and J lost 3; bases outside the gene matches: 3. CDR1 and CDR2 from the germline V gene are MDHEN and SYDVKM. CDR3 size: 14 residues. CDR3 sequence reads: CASSLRGGYTEAFF. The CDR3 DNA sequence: TGTGCCAGCAGTTTAAGAGGGGGCTACACTGAAGCTTTCTTT.

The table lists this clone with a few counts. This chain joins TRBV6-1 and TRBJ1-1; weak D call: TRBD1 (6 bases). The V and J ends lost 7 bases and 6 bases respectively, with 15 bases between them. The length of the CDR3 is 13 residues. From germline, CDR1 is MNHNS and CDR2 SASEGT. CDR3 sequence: CASNPHRDAEAFF. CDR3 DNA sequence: TGTGCCAGCAATCCTCACAGGGACGCTGAAGCTTTCTTT.

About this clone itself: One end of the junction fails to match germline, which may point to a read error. CDR3: CSSSSSSDTQYF. CDR3 DNA sequence: TGTTCCAGCAGTTCTTCTTCAGATACGCAGTATTTT. The V call is TRBV7-9, the J call TRBJ2-3, with D unclear. Per germline, CDR1 SEHNR and CDR2 FQNEAQ (reference sequence). The CDR3 contains 12 residues.

The CDR3 nucleotides are TGTGCCAGCAGTTTATCCAGCGGGGAGCTGTTTTTT. Translated: CASSLSSGELFF. This chain joins TRBV27 and TRBJ2-2; D uncertain. Trimming took 0 bases from V and 7 from J, leaving 3 bases between them. CDR1 MNHEY and CDR2 SMNVEV come from the germline V gene (reference sequence). The CDR3 spans 12 residues.